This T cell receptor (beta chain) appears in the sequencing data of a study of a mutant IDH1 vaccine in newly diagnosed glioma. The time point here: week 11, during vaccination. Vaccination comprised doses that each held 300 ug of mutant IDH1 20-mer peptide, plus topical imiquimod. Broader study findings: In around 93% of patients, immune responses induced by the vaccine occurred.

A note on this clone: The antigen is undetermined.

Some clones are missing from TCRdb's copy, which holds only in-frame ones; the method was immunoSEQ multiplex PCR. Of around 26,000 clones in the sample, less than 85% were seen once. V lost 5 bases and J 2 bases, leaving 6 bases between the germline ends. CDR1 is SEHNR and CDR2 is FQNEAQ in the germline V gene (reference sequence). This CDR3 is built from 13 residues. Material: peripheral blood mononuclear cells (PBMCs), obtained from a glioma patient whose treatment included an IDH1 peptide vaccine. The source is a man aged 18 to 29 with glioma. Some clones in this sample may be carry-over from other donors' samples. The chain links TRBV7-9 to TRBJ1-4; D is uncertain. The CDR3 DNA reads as TGTGCCAGCAGCCCCGGTACTAATGAAAAACTGTTTTTT. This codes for CASSPGTNEKLFF.